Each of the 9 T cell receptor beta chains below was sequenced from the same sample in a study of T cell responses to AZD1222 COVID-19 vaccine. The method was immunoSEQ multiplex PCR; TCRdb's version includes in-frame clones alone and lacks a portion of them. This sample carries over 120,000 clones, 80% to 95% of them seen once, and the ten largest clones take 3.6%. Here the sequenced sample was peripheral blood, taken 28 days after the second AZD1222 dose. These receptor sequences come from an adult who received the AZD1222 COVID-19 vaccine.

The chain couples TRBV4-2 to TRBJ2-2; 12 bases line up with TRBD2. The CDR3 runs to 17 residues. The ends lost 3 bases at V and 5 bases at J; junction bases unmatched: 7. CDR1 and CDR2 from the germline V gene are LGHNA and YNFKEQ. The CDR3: CASSQESGLAGTGELFF. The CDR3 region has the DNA TGTGCCAGCAGCCAGGAATCTGGACTAGCGGGAACCGGGGAGCTGTTTTTT.

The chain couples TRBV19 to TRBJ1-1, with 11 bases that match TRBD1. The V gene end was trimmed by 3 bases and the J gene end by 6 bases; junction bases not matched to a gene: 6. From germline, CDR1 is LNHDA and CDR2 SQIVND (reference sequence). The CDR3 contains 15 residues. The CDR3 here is CASSIGQGASAEAFF. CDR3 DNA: TGTGCCAGTAGTATTGGACAGGGGGCTTCCGCTGAAGCTTTCTTT. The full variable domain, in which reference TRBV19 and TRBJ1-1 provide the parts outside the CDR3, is DGGITQSPKYLFRKEGQNVTLSCEQNLNHDAMYWYRQDPGQGLRLIYYSQIVNDFQKGDIAEGYSVSREKKESFPLTVTSAQKNPTAFYLCASSIGQGASAEAFFGQGTRLTVV.

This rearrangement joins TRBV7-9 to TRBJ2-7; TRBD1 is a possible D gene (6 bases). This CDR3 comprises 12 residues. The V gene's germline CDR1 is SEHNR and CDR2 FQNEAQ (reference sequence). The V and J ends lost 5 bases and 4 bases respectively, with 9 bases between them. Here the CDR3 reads CASSAQGYEQYF. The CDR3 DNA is TGTGCCAGCAGCGCACAGGGTTACGAGCAGTACTTC.

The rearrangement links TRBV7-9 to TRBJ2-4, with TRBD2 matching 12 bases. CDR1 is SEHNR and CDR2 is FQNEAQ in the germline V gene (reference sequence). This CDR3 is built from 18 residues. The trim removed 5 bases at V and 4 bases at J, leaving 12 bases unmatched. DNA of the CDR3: TGTGCCAGCAGCCCCAGGACTAGCGGGATTTTGGGTAAAAACATTCAGTACTTC. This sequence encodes CASSPRTSGILGKNIQYF. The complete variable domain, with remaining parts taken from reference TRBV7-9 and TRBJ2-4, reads DTGVSQNPRHKITKRGQNVTFRCDPISEHNRLYWYRQTLGQGPEFLTYFQNEAQLEKSRLLSDRFSAERPKGSFSTLEIQRTEQGDSAMYLCASSPRTSGILGKNIQYFGAGTRLSVL.

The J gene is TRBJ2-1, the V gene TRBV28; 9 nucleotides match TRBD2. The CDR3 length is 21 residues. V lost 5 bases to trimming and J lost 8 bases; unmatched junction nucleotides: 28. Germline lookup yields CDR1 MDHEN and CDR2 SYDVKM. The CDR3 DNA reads TGTGCCAGCAGTCTTGGGAGGGTTGCTGGCGGGAGGGTCCAACCGCCACATGAGCAGTTCTTC. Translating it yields CASSLGRVAGGRVQPPHEQFF.

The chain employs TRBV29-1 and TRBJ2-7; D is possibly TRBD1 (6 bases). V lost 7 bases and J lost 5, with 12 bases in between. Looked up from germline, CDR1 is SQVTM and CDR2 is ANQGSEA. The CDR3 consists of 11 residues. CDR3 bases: TGCAGCGCAGGGGTCGTCCACGAGCAGTACTTC. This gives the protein CSAGVVHEQYF.

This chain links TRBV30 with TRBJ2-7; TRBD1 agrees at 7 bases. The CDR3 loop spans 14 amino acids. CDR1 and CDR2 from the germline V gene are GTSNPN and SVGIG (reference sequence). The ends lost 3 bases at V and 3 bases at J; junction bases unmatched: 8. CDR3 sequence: CAWSWDRDNYEQYF. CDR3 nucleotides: TGTGCCTGGAGCTGGGACAGAGACAACTACGAGCAGTACTTC.

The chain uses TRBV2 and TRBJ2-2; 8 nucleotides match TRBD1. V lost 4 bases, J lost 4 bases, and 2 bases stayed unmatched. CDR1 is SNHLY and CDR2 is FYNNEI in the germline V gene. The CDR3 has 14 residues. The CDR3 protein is CASSGQGFTGELFF. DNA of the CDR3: TGTGCCAGCAGTGGACAGGGGTTCACCGGGGAGCTGTTTTTT.

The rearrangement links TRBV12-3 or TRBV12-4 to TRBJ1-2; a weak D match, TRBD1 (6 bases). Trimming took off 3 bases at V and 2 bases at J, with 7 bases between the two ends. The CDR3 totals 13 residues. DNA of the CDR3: TGTGCCAGCAGTTTGGACAGAAACTATGGCTACACCTTC. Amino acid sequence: CASSLDRNYGYTF.